This is a list of T cell receptor beta chains from one sample in a study of blood T cell repertoires in COVID-19. Some clones are missing from TCRdb's copy, which holds only in-frame ones; the method was immunoSEQ multiplex PCR. Among roughly 150,000 clones, 60% to 80% were seen once, and the ten largest hold around 2.7%. The sample comprised peripheral blood. These receptors were collected from a man between 65 and 85 years old with acute or convalescent COVID-19. Each CDR3 is given with its conserved first and last residue. D genes are given only for firm matches. Some rows have no size entry. The others give once, few or many, or a class for an expanded clone.

CDR3nt: TGTGCCAGCAGGGCAGGGGAGAATGGCTACACCTTC
CDR3aa: CASRAGENGYTF
j_gene: TRBJ1-2
abundance: once
v_gene: TRBV6-5
d_gene: -

CDR3nt: TGCGCCAGCAGCTTGAGGACAGGGGGTTACGAGCAGTACTTC
CDR3aa: CASSLRTGGYEQYF
j_gene: TRBJ2-7
abundance: once
v_gene: TRBV5-1
d_gene: TRBD1

CDR3nt: TGTGCCAGCAGCGAATTTAGCGGGAGGACCTCCTACAATGAGCAGTTCTTC
CDR3aa: CASSEFSGRTSYNEQFF
j_gene: TRBJ2-1
abundance: -
v_gene: TRBV11-3
d_gene: TRBD2

CDR3nt: TGTGCCAGCAGCAACCAGGGGGTCGAGCAGTACTTC
CDR3aa: CASSNQGVEQYF
j_gene: TRBJ2-7
abundance: few
v_gene: TRBV7-8
d_gene: TRBD1

CDR3nt: TGTGCCAGCAGCTTAGGGGACAGAGGGCTGTTTTTT
CDR3aa: CASSLGDRGLFF
j_gene: TRBJ2-2
abundance: -
v_gene: TRBV7-9
d_gene: TRBD1

CDR3nt: TGTGCCAGCAGCCAAGAGTGGGAGATCTCCTACAATGAGCAGTTCTTC
CDR3aa: CASSQEWEISYNEQFF
j_gene: TRBJ2-1
abundance: few
v_gene: TRBV14
d_gene: -

CDR3nt: TGCGCCAGCAGCTCTCCCAGCGGCCCCGAGGCCTACGAGCAGTACTTC
CDR3aa: CASSSPSGPEAYEQYF
j_gene: TRBJ2-7
abundance: once
v_gene: TRBV5-1
d_gene: -

CDR3nt: TGTGCCCCCACCACGGGGCAGGGGTCAAACACTGAAGCTTTCTTT
CDR3aa: CAPTTGQGSNTEAFF
j_gene: TRBJ1-1
abundance: -
v_gene: TRBV21-1
d_gene: -

CDR3nt: TGTGCCAGCTCTTTGTCGACTTTTCAGCCCCAGCATTTT
CDR3aa: CASSLSTFQPQHF
j_gene: TRBJ1-5
abundance: -
v_gene: TRBV12-3/TRBV12-4
d_gene: -

CDR3nt: TGTGCCAGTAGTCACCGGGACAGGGGCTATGGCTACACCTTC
CDR3aa: CASSHRDRGYGYTF
j_gene: TRBJ1-2
abundance: -
v_gene: TRBV19
d_gene: TRBD1

CDR3nt: TGTGCCAGCGCACTAGGAGATACGCAGTATTTT
CDR3aa: CASALGDTQYF
j_gene: TRBJ2-3
abundance: -
v_gene: TRBV6-5
d_gene: -

CDR3nt: TGTGCCAGCAGTTTATGGACTAGCGGTTACAATGAGCAGTTCTTC
CDR3aa: CASSLWTSGYNEQFF
j_gene: TRBJ2-1
abundance: -
v_gene: TRBV28
d_gene: TRBD2

CDR3nt: TGTGCCTCCAAGGGGGGGCAGGGGTACACCGGGGAGCTGTTTTTT
CDR3aa: CASKGGQGYTGELFF
j_gene: TRBJ2-2
abundance: -
v_gene: TRBV30
d_gene: -

CDR3nt: TGCAGCGTTGGGGGGACAGGCTATGGCTACACCTTC
CDR3aa: CSVGGTGYGYTF
j_gene: TRBJ1-2
abundance: -
v_gene: TRBV29-1
d_gene: TRBD1

CDR3nt: TGTGCCAGCACCAAAGAAGTAGCGGAGTTTAATGAAAAACTGTTTTTT
CDR3aa: CASTKEVAEFNEKLFF
j_gene: TRBJ1-4
abundance: few
v_gene: TRBV4-2
d_gene: -

CDR3nt: TGCAGCGGACGGACAGCCGGCTATGGCTACACCTTC
CDR3aa: CSGRTAGYGYTF
j_gene: TRBJ1-2
abundance: -
v_gene: TRBV29-1
d_gene: -

CDR3nt: TGTGCCAGCAGTGAAGCGGGCTCAGGGGAGCAGTACTTC
CDR3aa: CASSEAGSGEQYF
j_gene: TRBJ2-7
abundance: once
v_gene: TRBV2
d_gene: -

CDR3nt: TGTGCCAGTAGTTTTAGCGGGTCCACAGATACGCAGTATTTT
CDR3aa: CASSFSGSTDTQYF
j_gene: TRBJ2-3
abundance: -
v_gene: TRBV19
d_gene: TRBD2

CDR3nt: TGCGCCAGCAGCCCCAACACAGATACGCAGTATTTT
CDR3aa: CASSPNTDTQYF
j_gene: TRBJ2-3
abundance: -
v_gene: TRBV5-1
d_gene: -

CDR3nt: TGTGCCAGCAGTTTAGGAGGGAGTAGGGCAGATACGCAGTATTTT
CDR3aa: CASSLGGSRADTQYF
j_gene: TRBJ2-3
abundance: few
v_gene: TRBV28
d_gene: -

CDR3nt: TGCGCCAGCAGCTTGGAATGGGGACAGGGGGCCTACGAGCAGTACTTC
CDR3aa: CASSLEWGQGAYEQYF
j_gene: TRBJ2-7
abundance: -
v_gene: TRBV5-1
d_gene: TRBD1

CDR3nt: TGTGCCAGCAGCCTCTACAGGGGCGCTGAAGCTTTCTTT
CDR3aa: CASSLYRGAEAFF
j_gene: TRBJ1-1
abundance: -
v_gene: TRBV14
d_gene: TRBD1

CDR3nt: TGTGCCAGTACCGCCGCCGGGAGTACCGGGGAGCTGTTTTTT
CDR3aa: CASTAAGSTGELFF
j_gene: TRBJ2-2
abundance: -
v_gene: TRBV19
d_gene: -

CDR3nt: TGTGCCAGCAGCACCATGGGACAGGGGGCAGACGAGCAGTACTTC
CDR3aa: CASSTMGQGADEQYF
j_gene: TRBJ2-7
abundance: -
v_gene: TRBV4-2
d_gene: TRBD1

CDR3nt: TGTGCCAGCAGCTCAGGACTAGCGGGAGGAGTAGAGGACAATGAGCAGTTCTTC
CDR3aa: CASSSGLAGGVEDNEQFF
j_gene: TRBJ2-1
abundance: -
v_gene: TRBV7-8
d_gene: TRBD2

CDR3nt: TGTGCCACCAGTGATTTCGATAGCGGCCTGCGTAAAACAGATACGCAGTATTTT
CDR3aa: CATSDFDSGLRKTDTQYF
j_gene: TRBJ2-3
abundance: -
v_gene: TRBV24-1
d_gene: -

CDR3nt: TGCGCCAGCAGCGGACAGGGGGCCAAACTGTTTTTT
CDR3aa: CASSGQGAKLFF
j_gene: TRBJ1-4
abundance: -
v_gene: TRBV10-1
d_gene: TRBD1

CDR3nt: TGTGCCACCAGCAGGGGGGGGCTGGGCACTGAAGCTTTCTTT
CDR3aa: CATSRGGLGTEAFF
j_gene: TRBJ1-1
abundance: -
v_gene: TRBV15
d_gene: -

CDR3nt: TGTGCCAGCAGCCAAGCGGCAGGGTTCTACGAGCAGTACTTC
CDR3aa: CASSQAAGFYEQYF
j_gene: TRBJ2-7
abundance: once
v_gene: TRBV3-1/TRBV3-2
d_gene: -

CDR3nt: TGTGCCAGCAGCGTAGTTGGGTCAGGGAACACTGAAGCTTTCTTT
CDR3aa: CASSVVGSGNTEAFF
j_gene: TRBJ1-1
abundance: -
v_gene: TRBV9
d_gene: -

CDR3nt: TGTGCCAGCAGCTTACTCAGGTCTTCGGCGAATGGCTACACCTTC
CDR3aa: CASSLLRSSANGYTF
j_gene: TRBJ1-2
abundance: -
v_gene: TRBV7-9
d_gene: -

CDR3nt: TGTGCCAGCAGTCTGGAGGGAATTGGCTTTGGGGCCAACGTCCTGACTTTC
CDR3aa: CASSLEGIGFGANVLTF
j_gene: TRBJ2-6
abundance: few
v_gene: TRBV2
d_gene: -

CDR3nt: TGTGCCAGCAGCCAAGGCTTAGGGGGCGGCTATGGCTACACCTTC
CDR3aa: CASSQGLGGGYGYTF
j_gene: TRBJ1-2
abundance: -
v_gene: TRBV3-1/TRBV3-2
d_gene: TRBD1

CDR3nt: TGTGCCAGCAGCTTAGGCCGGACCAGGGTGGTCGGAAACACCATATATTTT
CDR3aa: CASSLGRTRVVGNTIYF
j_gene: TRBJ1-3
abundance: once
v_gene: TRBV13
d_gene: -

CDR3nt: TGTGCCAGCAGCTCCACAGGATATAGCAATCAGCCCCAGCATTTT
CDR3aa: CASSSTGYSNQPQHF
j_gene: TRBJ1-5
abundance: -
v_gene: TRBV6-5
d_gene: -

CDR3nt: TGTGCCAGCAGTCCCTGGACAGGGGGCCCCTACAATGAGCAGTTCTTC
CDR3aa: CASSPWTGGPYNEQFF
j_gene: TRBJ2-1
abundance: -
v_gene: TRBV5-6
d_gene: TRBD1

CDR3nt: TGTGCCAGCAGCTTAACGACAGGGGTGGGTGGAGAGACCCAGTACTTC
CDR3aa: CASSLTTGVGGETQYF
j_gene: TRBJ2-5
abundance: few
v_gene: TRBV11-2
d_gene: TRBD1

CDR3nt: TGTGCCAGCAGCACTCAACAGGGAGCGACCGGGGAGCTGTTTTTT
CDR3aa: CASSTQQGATGELFF
j_gene: TRBJ2-2
abundance: -
v_gene: TRBV7-2
d_gene: -

CDR3nt: TGTGCCAGCGCTTCTGGGGGGGCAGGAGAGACCCAGTACTTC
CDR3aa: CASASGGAGETQYF
j_gene: TRBJ2-5
abundance: -
v_gene: TRBV6-5
d_gene: -

CDR3nt: TGTGCCAGCAGCCCAGGGTATGGCTACACCTTC
CDR3aa: CASSPGYGYTF
j_gene: TRBJ1-2
abundance: -
v_gene: TRBV6-5
d_gene: -

CDR3nt: TGTGCCAGCAGCTTAGAAACAGTCTTTAACTATGGCTACACCTTC
CDR3aa: CASSLETVFNYGYTF
j_gene: TRBJ1-2
abundance: -
v_gene: TRBV11-3
d_gene: -

CDR3nt: TGTGCCAGCACCAGGGACACCTACCACTCTGGAAACACCATATATTTT
CDR3aa: CASTRDTYHSGNTIYF
j_gene: TRBJ1-3
abundance: -
v_gene: TRBV7-8
d_gene: -

CDR3nt: TGTGCCAGCAGCTTATCAACTAGCGGGGTGACCTACAATGAGCAGTTCTTC
CDR3aa: CASSLSTSGVTYNEQFF
j_gene: TRBJ2-1
abundance: -
v_gene: TRBV7-2
d_gene: TRBD2

CDR3nt: TGTGCCAGCACGGGGTTCTATGAGCAGTTCTTC
CDR3aa: CASTGFYEQFF
j_gene: TRBJ2-1
abundance: -
v_gene: TRBV6-5
d_gene: -

CDR3nt: TGCGCCAGCAGCCAAGAAGGGACAGGGGGAATGGAGACCCAGTACTTC
CDR3aa: CASSQEGTGGMETQYF
j_gene: TRBJ2-5
abundance: -
v_gene: TRBV4-1
d_gene: TRBD1

CDR3nt: TGTGCCAGTAGTATAGGCACTAGCGGGAGAGGGACAGACACCGGGGAGCTGTTTTTT
CDR3aa: CASSIGTSGRGTDTGELFF
j_gene: TRBJ2-2
abundance: -
v_gene: TRBV19
d_gene: TRBD2

CDR3nt: TGTGCCAGCTTACCTAGGACTAGCGGGGACGAGCAGTACTTC
CDR3aa: CASLPRTSGDEQYF
j_gene: TRBJ2-7
abundance: -
v_gene: TRBV2
d_gene: TRBD2

CDR3nt: TGTGCCAGCAGTTTTCTCGCGGGAGCTACCCAAGAGACCCAGTACTTC
CDR3aa: CASSFLAGATQETQYF
j_gene: TRBJ2-5
abundance: -
v_gene: TRBV27
d_gene: TRBD2

CDR3nt: TGTGCCAGCAGTAGGACAGGGAATGAAAAACTGTTTTTT
CDR3aa: CASSRTGNEKLFF
j_gene: TRBJ1-4
abundance: -
v_gene: TRBV27
d_gene: TRBD1

CDR3nt: TGTGCCAGCAGGCGTCAGGTTTCCTACGAGCAGTACTTC
CDR3aa: CASRRQVSYEQYF
j_gene: TRBJ2-7
abundance: -
v_gene: TRBV27
d_gene: -